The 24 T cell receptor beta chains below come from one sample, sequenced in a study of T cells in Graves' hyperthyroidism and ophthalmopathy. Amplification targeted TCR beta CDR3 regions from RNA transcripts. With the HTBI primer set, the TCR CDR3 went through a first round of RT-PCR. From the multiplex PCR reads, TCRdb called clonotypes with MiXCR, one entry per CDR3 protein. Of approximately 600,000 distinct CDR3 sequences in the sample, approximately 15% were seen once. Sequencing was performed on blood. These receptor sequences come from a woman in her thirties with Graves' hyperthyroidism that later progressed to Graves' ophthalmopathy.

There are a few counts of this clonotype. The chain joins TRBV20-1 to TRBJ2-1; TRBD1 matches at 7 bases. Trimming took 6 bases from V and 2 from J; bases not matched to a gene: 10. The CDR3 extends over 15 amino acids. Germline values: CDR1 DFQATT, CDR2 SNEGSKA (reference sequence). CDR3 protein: CSAAYRGSTYNEQFF. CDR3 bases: TGCAGTGCGGCTTACAGGGGATCTACCTACAATGAGCAGTTCTTC.

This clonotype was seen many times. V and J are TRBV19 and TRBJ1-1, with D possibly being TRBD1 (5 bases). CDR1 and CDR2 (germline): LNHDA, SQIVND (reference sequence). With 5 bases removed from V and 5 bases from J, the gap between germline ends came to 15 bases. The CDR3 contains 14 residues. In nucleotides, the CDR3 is TGTGCCAGTAGTTGGTGGGGCGAGCGGACTGAAGCTTTCTTT. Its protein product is CASSWWGERTEAFF.

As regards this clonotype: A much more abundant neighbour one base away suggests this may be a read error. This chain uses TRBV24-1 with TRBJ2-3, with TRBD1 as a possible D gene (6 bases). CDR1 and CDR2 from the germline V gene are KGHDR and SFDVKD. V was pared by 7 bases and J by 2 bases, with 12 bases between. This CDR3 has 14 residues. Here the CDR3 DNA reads TGTGCCACCAGCGGGGACACCCACACAGATACGCAGTATTTT. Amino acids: CATSGDTHTDTQYF.

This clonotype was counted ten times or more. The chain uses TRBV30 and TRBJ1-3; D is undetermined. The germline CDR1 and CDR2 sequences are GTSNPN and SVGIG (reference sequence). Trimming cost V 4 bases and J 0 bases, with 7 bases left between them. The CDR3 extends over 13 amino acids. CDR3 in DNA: TGTGCCTGGACCTTAAGCTCTGGAAACACCATATATTTT. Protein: CAWTLSSGNTIYF. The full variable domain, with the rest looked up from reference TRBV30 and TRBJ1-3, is SQTIHQWPATLVQPVGSPLSLECTVEGTSNPNLYWYRQAAGRGLQLLFYSVGIGQISSEVPQNLSASRPQDRQFILSSKKLLLSDSGFYLCAWTLSSGNTIYFGEGSWLTVV.

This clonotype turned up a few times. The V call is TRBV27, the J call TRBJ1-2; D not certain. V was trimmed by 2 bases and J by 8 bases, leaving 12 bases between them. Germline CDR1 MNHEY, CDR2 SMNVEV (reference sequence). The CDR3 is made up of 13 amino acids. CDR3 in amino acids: CASSLDRIRGYTF. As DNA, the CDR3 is TGTGCCAGCAGTTTAGATCGGATAAGGGGCTACACCTTC.

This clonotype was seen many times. CDR3 sequence: CSARRQGKFDNSPLHF. The CDR3 DNA sequence: TGCAGTGCTAGGAGACAGGGAAAGTTCGATAATTCACCCCTCCACTTT. The gene calls are TRBV20-1 and TRBJ1-6, with 7 bases matching TRBD1. V was pared by 3 bases and J by 5 bases, with 10 bases of the junction left unmatched. The CDR3 loop spans 16 amino acids. Germline V CDR1 and CDR2: DFQATT, SNEGSKA (reference sequence).

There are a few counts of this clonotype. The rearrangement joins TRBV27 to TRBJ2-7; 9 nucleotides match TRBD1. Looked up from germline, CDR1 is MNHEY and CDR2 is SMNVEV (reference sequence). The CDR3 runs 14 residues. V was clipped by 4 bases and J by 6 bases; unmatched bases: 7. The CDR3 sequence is CASSSGTGRFEQYF. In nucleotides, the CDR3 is TGTGCCAGCAGTTCTGGGACAGGGAGATTCGAGCAGTACTTC.

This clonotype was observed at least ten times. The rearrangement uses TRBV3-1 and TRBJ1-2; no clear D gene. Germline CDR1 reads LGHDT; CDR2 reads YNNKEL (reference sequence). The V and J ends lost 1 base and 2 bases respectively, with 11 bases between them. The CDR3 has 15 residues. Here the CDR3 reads CASSQVSEPNYGYTF. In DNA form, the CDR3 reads TGTGCCAGCAGCCAAGTGTCAGAACCAAACTATGGCTACACCTTC.

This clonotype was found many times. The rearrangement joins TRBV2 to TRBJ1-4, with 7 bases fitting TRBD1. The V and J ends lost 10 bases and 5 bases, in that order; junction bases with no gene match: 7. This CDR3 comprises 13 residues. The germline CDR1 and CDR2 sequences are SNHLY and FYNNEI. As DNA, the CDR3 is TGTGCCAACCGACAGGGACTCAATGAAAAACTGTTTTTT. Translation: CANRQGLNEKLFF. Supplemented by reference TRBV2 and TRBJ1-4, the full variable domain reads EPEVTQTPSHQVTQMGQEVILRCVPISNHLYFYWYRQILGQKVEFLVSFYNNEISEKSEIFDDQFSVERPDGSNFTLKIRSTKLEDSAMYFCANRQGLNEKLFFGSGTQLSVL.

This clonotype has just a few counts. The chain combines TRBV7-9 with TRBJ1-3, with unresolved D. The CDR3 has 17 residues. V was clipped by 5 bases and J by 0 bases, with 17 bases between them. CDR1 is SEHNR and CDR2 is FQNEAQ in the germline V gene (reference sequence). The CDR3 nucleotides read TGTGCCAGCAGCCCATTAGGCGGGGTGAGCTCTGGAAACACCATATATTTT. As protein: CASSPLGGVSSGNTIYF.

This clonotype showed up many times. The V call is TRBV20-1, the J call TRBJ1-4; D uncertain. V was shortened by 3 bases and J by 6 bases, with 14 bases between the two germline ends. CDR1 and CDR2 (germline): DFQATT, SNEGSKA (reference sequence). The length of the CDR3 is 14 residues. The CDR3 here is CSASLSHQDEKLFF. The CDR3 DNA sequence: TGCAGTGCTAGTTTGTCCCACCAGGATGAAAAACTGTTTTTT.

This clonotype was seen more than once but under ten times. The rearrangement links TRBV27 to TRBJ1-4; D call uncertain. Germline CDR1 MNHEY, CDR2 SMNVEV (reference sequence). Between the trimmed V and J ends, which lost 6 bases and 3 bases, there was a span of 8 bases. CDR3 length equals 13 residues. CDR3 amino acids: CASRLGANEKLFF. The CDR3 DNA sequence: TGTGCCAGCAGGCTCGGGGCTAATGAAAAACTGTTTTTT.

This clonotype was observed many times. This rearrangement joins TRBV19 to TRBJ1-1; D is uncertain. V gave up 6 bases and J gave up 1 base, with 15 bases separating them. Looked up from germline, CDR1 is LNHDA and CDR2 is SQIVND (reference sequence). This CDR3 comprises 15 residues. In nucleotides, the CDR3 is TGTGCCAGTAGGGGTGGGTTCGTGGGGAACACTGAAGCTTTCTTT. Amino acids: CASRGGFVGNTEAFF.

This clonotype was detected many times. The CDR3 sequence: CASRSAGTGLADTQYF. As DNA, the CDR3 is TGTGCCAGCAGATCGGCCGGGACAGGGTTAGCAGATACGCAGTATTTT. J is TRBJ2-3 and V is TRBV6-2 or TRBV6-3; 9 nucleotides align to TRBD1. After removal of 6 bases from V and 4 bases from J, the junction contained 11 bases not matched to a gene. This CDR3 region has 16 residues. Germline V gives CDR1 MNHEY, CDR2 SVGEGT.

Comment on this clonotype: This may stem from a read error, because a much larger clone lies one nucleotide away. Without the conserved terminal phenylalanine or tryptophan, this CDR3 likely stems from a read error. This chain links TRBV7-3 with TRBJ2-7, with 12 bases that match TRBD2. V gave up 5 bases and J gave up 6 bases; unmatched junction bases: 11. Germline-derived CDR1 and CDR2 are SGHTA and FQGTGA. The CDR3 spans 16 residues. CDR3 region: CASSPARWTSGIEQYL. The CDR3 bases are TGTGCCAGCAGCCCCGCCCGATGGACTAGCGGGATCGAGCAGTACTTG.

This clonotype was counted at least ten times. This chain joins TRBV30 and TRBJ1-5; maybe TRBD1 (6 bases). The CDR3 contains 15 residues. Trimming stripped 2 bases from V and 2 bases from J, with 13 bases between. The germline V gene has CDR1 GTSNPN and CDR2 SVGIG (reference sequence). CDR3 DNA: TGTGCCTGGAGTAGGGGGGTGTCGGGCAATCAGCCCCAGCATTTT. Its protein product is CAWSRGVSGNQPQHF.

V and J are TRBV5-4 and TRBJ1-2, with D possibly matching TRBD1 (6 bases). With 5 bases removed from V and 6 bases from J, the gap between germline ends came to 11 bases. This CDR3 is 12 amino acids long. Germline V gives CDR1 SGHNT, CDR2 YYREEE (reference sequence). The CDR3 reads CASREGENGYTF. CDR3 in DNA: TGTGCCAGCAGAGAGGGGGAAAATGGCTACACCTTC.

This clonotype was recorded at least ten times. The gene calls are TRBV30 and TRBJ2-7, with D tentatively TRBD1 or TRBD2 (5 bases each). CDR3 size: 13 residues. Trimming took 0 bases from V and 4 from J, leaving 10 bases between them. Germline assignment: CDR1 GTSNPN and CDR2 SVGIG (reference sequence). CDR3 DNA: TGTGCCTGGAGTGTTGGGGGTCGTTACGAGCAGTACTTC. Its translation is CAWSVGGRYEQYF.

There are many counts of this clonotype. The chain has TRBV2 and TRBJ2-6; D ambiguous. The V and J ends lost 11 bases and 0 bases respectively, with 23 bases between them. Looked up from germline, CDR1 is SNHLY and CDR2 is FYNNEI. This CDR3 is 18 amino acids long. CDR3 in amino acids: CAGNERGRVGSGANVLTF. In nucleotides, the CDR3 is TGTGCCGGCAACGAACGTGGCAGAGTAGGCTCTGGGGCCAACGTCCTGACTTTC.

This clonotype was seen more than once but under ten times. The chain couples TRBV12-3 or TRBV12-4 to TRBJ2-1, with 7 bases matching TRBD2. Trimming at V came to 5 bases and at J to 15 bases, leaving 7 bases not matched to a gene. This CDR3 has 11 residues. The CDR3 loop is CASSQAGWPFF. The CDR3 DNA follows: TGTGCCAGCAGTCAAGCGGGATGGCCGTTCTTC.

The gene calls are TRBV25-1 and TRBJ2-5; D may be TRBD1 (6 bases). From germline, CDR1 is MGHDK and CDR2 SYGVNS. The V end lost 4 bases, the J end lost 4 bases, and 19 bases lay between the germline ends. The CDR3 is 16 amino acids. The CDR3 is CASSAGQPLASETQYF. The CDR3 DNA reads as TGTGCCAGCAGTGCCGGACAGCCCCTTGCCTCAGAGACCCAGTACTTC.

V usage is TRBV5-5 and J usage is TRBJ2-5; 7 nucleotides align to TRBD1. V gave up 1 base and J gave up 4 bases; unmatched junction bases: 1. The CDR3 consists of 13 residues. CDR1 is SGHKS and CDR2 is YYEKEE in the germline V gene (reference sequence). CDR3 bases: TGTGCCAGCAGCTTGAACAGGGGAGAGACCCAGTACTTC. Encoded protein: CASSLNRGETQYF.

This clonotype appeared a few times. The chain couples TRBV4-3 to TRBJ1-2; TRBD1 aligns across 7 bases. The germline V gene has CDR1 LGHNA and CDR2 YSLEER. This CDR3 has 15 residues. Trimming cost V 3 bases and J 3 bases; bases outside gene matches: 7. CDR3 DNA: TGCGCCAGCAGCCAGGTTTTTGGGACAGACTATGGCTACACCTTC. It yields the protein CASSQVFGTDYGYTF.

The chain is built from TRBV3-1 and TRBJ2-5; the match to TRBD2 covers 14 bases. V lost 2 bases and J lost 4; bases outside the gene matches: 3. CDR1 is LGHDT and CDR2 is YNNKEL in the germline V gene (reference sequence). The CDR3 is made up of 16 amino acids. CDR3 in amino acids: CASSQRGTSGRETQYF. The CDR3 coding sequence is TGTGCCAGCAGCCAACGAGGGACTAGCGGGAGAGAGACCCAGTACTTC.